These 30 T cell receptor beta chains were sequenced from one sample in a study of blood T cell repertoires in COVID-19. The table came from immunoSEQ multiplex PCR; TCRdb's copy has only in-frame clones and leaves some out. This sample has 60,000 to 75,000 clones, with 65% to 85% found just once. The sequencing input was peripheral blood. These receptors were obtained from a woman aged 50 to 60 with active or convalescent COVID-19.

The chain uses TRBV5-4 and TRBJ2-3; possibly TRBD2 for D (6 bases). Germline V gives CDR1 SGHNT, CDR2 YYREEE (reference sequence). V gave up 4 bases and J gave up 5 bases, with 20 bases separating them. The CDR3 covers 16 residues. The CDR3 region has the DNA TGTGCCAGCAGCCCAACCTCGGGCAGGAGGGAAGATACGCAGTATTTT. It codes for CASSPTSGRREDTQYF. The full variable domain, with the rest looked up from reference TRBV5-4 and TRBJ2-3, is ETGVTQSPTHLIKTRGQQVTLRCSSQSGHNTVSWYQQALGQGPQFIFQYYREEENGRGNFPPRFSGLQFPNYSSELNVNALELDDSALYLCASSPTSGRREDTQYFGPGTRLTVL.

This clone was found a few times. The chain is built from TRBV19 and TRBJ2-1; 10 bases align to TRBD2. The CDR3 spans 17 residues. CDR1 LNHDA and CDR2 SQIVND come from the germline V gene (reference sequence). The J segment lost 9 bases and the V segment lost 2 bases, leaving 13 bases of the junction unmatched. The CDR3 is CASSIPRGLAGVVEQFF. CDR3 coding DNA: TGTGCCAGTAGTATACCTCGTGGTCTAGCGGGAGTCGTTGAGCAGTTCTTC.

The V call is TRBV19, the J call TRBJ1-5; perhaps TRBD1 as D (6 bases). The CDR3 loop spans 14 amino acids. Germline V lookup: CDR1 LNHDA, CDR2 SQIVND (reference sequence). V lost 7 bases and J 7 bases, leaving 17 bases between the germline ends. The CDR3 is CASKPGGGGQPQHF. CDR3 bases: TGTGCCAGTAAGCCCGGGGGGGGCGGCCAGCCCCAGCATTTT.

The genes are TRBV6-6 and TRBJ1-4; D is unclear. Trimming cost V 2 bases and J 4 bases, with 8 bases left between them. CDR1 and CDR2 from the germline V gene are MNHNY and SVGAGI (reference sequence). The CDR3 is made up of 14 amino acids. Written as DNA, the CDR3 is TGTGCCAGCAGTTACGGAGGTATTAATGAAAAACTGTTTTTT. This encodes CASSYGGINEKLFF.

The CDR3 here is CASSQGQGPRGYTF. CDR3 DNA: TGTGCCAGCAGCCAAGGACAGGGCCCCAGGGGCTACACCTTC. The chain couples TRBV7-9 to TRBJ1-2, with 8 bases that match TRBD1. The V and J ends lost 5 bases and 8 bases, in that order; junction bases with no gene match: 10. This CDR3 comprises 14 residues. Germline values: CDR1 SEHNR, CDR2 FQNEAQ (reference sequence).

The chain employs TRBV6-6 and TRBJ2-1; 8 nucleotides line up with TRBD2. V lost 3 bases to trimming and J lost 6 bases; unmatched junction nucleotides: 10. There are 16 residues in the CDR3. Per germline, CDR1 MNHNY and CDR2 SVGAGI (reference sequence). CDR3 residues: CASSYGAAGVGNEQFF. CDR3 bases: TGTGCCAGCAGTTATGGGGCAGCGGGAGTAGGCAATGAGCAGTTCTTC.

The chain links TRBV9 to TRBJ1-1; TRBD1 is a possible D gene (5 bases). This CDR3 comprises 14 residues. Deletions cut 4 bases from V and 0 bases from J, with 10 bases between. The germline gives CDR1 SGDLS, CDR2 YYNGEE. CDR3 sequence: CASSIGHLNTEAFF. In DNA, the CDR3 is TGTGCCAGCAGCATCGGACACTTGAACACTGAAGCTTTCTTT.

The chain couples TRBV12-3 or TRBV12-4 to TRBJ1-2, with a tentative D call TRBD1 (6 bases). This CDR3 contains 13 residues. Between the trimmed V and J ends, which lost 6 bases and 7 bases, there was a span of 15 bases. CDR3 bases: TGTGCCAGCAGCGTGGACAGACTCGGTGGCTACACCTTC. It encodes CASSVDRLGGYTF.

The J gene is TRBJ2-7, the V gene TRBV2; 15 bases match TRBD2. CDR1 SNHLY and CDR2 FYNNEI come from the germline V gene. V shed 3 bases and J 0 bases; nucleotides not matched to a gene: 9. This CDR3 spans 19 amino acids. DNA for the CDR3: TGTGCCAGCAGTGAGTATGGGACTAGCGGGAGGTCGAGCTCCTACGAGCAGTACTTC. Translated, it gives CASSEYGTSGRSSSYEQYF.

The chain is built from TRBV4-3 and TRBJ2-7, with D perhaps TRBD2 (6 bases). V gave up 0 bases and J gave up 7 bases, with 16 bases separating them. The CDR3 extends over 15 amino acids. CDR1 is LGHNA, CDR2 YSLEER, per germline. In nucleotides, the CDR3 is TGCGCCAGCAGCCAAGATGGGCTAGCCGCGGGGGAGCAGTACTTC. Translating gives CASSQDGLAAGEQYF.

The chain combines TRBV29-1 with TRBJ1-2; 8 bases fit TRBD1. Germline CDR1 reads SQVTM; CDR2 reads ANQGSEA. This CDR3 spans 14 amino acids. V shed 4 bases and J 8 bases; nucleotides not matched to a gene: 12. The CDR3 region has the DNA TGCAGCGTTGGGACAGGGCGGGATAAGGGCGGCTACACCTTC. Translating gives CSVGTGRDKGGYTF.

The J gene is TRBJ2-7, the V gene TRBV3-1 (or the pseudogene TRBV3-2); D gene ambiguous. This CDR3 is 12 amino acids long. V gave up 4 bases and J gave up 4 bases, with 8 bases separating them. CDR1 is LGHDT and CDR2 is YNNKEL in the germline V gene (reference sequence). This CDR3 reads CASSRHSYEQYF. The CDR3 bases are TGTGCCAGCAGCCGCCACTCTTACGAGCAGTACTTC.

The rearrangement joins TRBV5-1 to TRBJ2-3; TRBD2 matches at 9 bases. The junction had 2 bases not matched to a gene; V was cut back by 6 bases and J by 0 bases. CDR1 is SGHRS and CDR2 is YFSETQ in the germline V gene. The CDR3 has 14 amino acids. The CDR3 DNA sequence: TGCGCCAGCAACGCGGGGGGGAGCACAGATACGCAGTATTTT. Translation: CASNAGGSTDTQYF.

The chain links TRBV24-1 to TRBJ1-1, with D unresolved. V lost 2 bases and J lost 8, with 11 bases in between. Germline-derived CDR1 and CDR2 are KGHDR and SFDVKD. This CDR3 contains 13 residues. The CDR3 DNA is TGTGCCACCAGTGATTACGAAGAGAGAGAAGCTTTCTTT. Protein: CATSDYEEREAFF.

V is TRBV19 and J is TRBJ1-1, with a weak D call TRBD1 (5 bases). V was clipped by 9 bases and J by 7 bases, with 24 bases between them. The CDR3 consists of 15 residues. Germline CDR1 LNHDA, CDR2 SQIVND (reference sequence). The CDR3 nucleotides read TGTGCCAGCGTTCGACGGGGGGGTGAGGTCGTTGAAGCTTTCTTT. Encoded protein: CASVRRGGEVVEAFF. Together with reference TRBV19 and TRBJ1-1, the CDR3 gives the full variable domain: DGGITQSPKYLFRKEGQNVTLSCEQNLNHDAMYWYRQDPGQGLRLIYYSQIVNDFQKGDIAEGYSVSREKKESFPLTVTSAQKNPTAFYLCASVRRGGEVVEAFFGQGTRLTVV.

Only one count was recorded for this clone. The V call is TRBV7-2, the J call TRBJ1-5; D uncertain. Trimming shortened V by 1 base and J by 0 bases, and 10 bases separated the two germline ends. The CDR3 is 16 amino acids. CDR1 is SGHTA and CDR2 is FQGNSA in the germline V gene. CDR3 DNA: TGTGCCAGCAGCTTAGAATCGAGCTATAGCAATCAGCCCCAGCATTTT. Protein product: CASSLESSYSNQPQHF.

The chain has TRBV19 and TRBJ1-5; tentative D call: TRBD1 (6 bases). Trimming removed 6 bases at V and 4 bases at J, with 10 bases between. The CDR3 contains 13 residues. Looked up from germline, CDR1 is LNHDA and CDR2 is SQIVND (reference sequence). CDR3 loop: CASRRTANQPQHF. The CDR3, as DNA: TGTGCCAGTAGGAGGACAGCAAATCAGCCCCAGCATTTT.

This clone was seen only a few times. This chain joins TRBV7-2 and TRBJ1-5, with a tentative D call TRBD1 (6 bases). This CDR3 comprises 17 residues. Trimming removed 5 bases at V and 3 bases at J, with 20 bases between. Germline lookup yields CDR1 SGHTA and CDR2 FQGNSA. The CDR3 region is CASSPTGHRTFNQPQHF. The CDR3, as DNA: TGTGCCAGCAGCCCTACAGGGCACAGGACTTTCAATCAGCCCCAGCATTTT.

V and J are TRBV7-9 and TRBJ1-2, with TRBD1 matching over 7 bases. Germline V gene data show CDR1 as SEHNR and CDR2 as FQNEAQ (reference sequence). V shed 1 base and J 4 bases; nucleotides not matched to a gene: 9. This CDR3 is built from 16 residues. CDR3 in DNA: TGTGCCAGCAGCTTAGTCGGGGGACAGCCGATCTATGGCTACACCTTC. Residues: CASSLVGGQPIYGYTF. Using reference TRBV7-9 and TRBJ1-2 for the parts outside the CDR3, the full variable domain is DTGVSQNPRHKITKRGQNVTFRCDPISEHNRLYWYRQTLGQGPEFLTYFQNEAQLEKSRLLSDRFSAERPKGSFSTLEIQRTEQGDSAMYLCASSLVGGQPIYGYTFGSGTRLTVV.

The chain recombines TRBV7-9 with TRBJ1-3, with 8 positions matching TRBD1. Germline assignment: CDR1 SEHNR and CDR2 FQNEAQ (reference sequence). The V and J ends lost 5 bases and 4 bases, in that order; junction bases with no gene match: 7. This CDR3 is built from 15 residues. The CDR3 bases are TGTGCCAGCAGCCATTCGACAGGGGTCGGAAACACCATATATTTT. Translation gives CASSHSTGVGNTIYF.

Only a few counts were recorded for this clone. The chain employs TRBV6-2 or TRBV6-3 and TRBJ2-5; 11 nucleotides align to TRBD2. Germline trimming cut 4 bases from V and 1 base from J; bases unmatched to any gene: 5. The germline V gene has CDR1 MNHEY and CDR2 SVGEGT. The CDR3 extends over 16 amino acids. The CDR3 loop is CASSSGTSGSQETQYF. The DNA for the CDR3 is TGTGCCAGCAGTTCCGGGACTAGCGGTTCCCAAGAGACCCAGTACTTC.

This clone came up once. The V call is TRBV15, the J call TRBJ1-1; the D gene is possibly TRBD1 (6 bases). This CDR3 comprises 16 residues. The V and J ends lost 7 bases and 4 bases respectively, with 22 bases between them. In germline, CDR1 is LNHNV, CDR2 YYDKDF (reference sequence). In nucleotides, the CDR3 is TGTGCCACCACCAGCTGGGACACCCCTGCGGGCACTGAAGCTTTCTTT. Its protein is CATTSWDTPAGTEAFF.

The chain uses TRBV12-3 or TRBV12-4 and TRBJ2-5; D is ambiguous. Trimming removed 6 bases at V and 5 bases at J, with 13 bases between. This CDR3 spans 13 amino acids. CDR3 bases: TGTGCCAGCAGAAATACAGCCTCGGAGACCCAGTACTTC. Its translation is CASRNTASETQYF.

The J gene is TRBJ2-5, the V gene TRBV7-8, with TRBD2 matching over 10 bases. Losses at the gene ends were 5 bases for V and 2 bases for J; bases not matched to a gene: 11. CDR1 is SGHVS and CDR2 is FQNEAQ in the germline V gene. This CDR3 has 17 residues. As DNA, the CDR3 is TGTGCCAGCAGCCCCTGGACTAGCGGTACTCCTCAAGAGACCCAGTACTTC. Encoded protein: CASSPWTSGTPQETQYF.

This rearrangement joins TRBV27 to TRBJ2-2; 8 bases fit TRBD1. The CDR3 sequence is 15 residues long. CDR1 is MNHEY and CDR2 is SMNVEV in the germline V gene (reference sequence). V shed 7 bases and J 0 bases; nucleotides not matched to a gene: 4. DNA for the CDR3: TGTGCCAGCACCGGGACAGGAGCGAACACCGGGGAGCTGTTTTTT. Translating it yields CASTGTGANTGELFF.

The rearrangement uses TRBV29-1 and TRBJ2-6, with D hard to call. Germline CDR1 SQVTM, CDR2 ANQGSEA. Trimming took off 0 bases at V and 2 bases at J, with 8 bases between the two ends. The CDR3 covers 15 residues. Here the CDR3 DNA reads TGCAGCGTTGAAGAGGTTGGCACTGGGGCCAACGTCCTGACTTTC. As protein: CSVEEVGTGANVLTF. Variable domain in full (rest from reference TRBV29-1 and TRBJ2-6): SAVISQKPSRDICQRGTSLTIQCQVDSQVTMMFWYRQQPGQSLTLIATANQGSEATYESGFVIDKFPISRPNLTFSTLTVSNMSPEDSSIYLCSVEEVGTGANVLTFGAGSRLTVL.

This clone was picked up many times. The chain uses TRBV7-9 and TRBJ2-7; 7 nucleotides agree with TRBD2. J gave up 3 bases and V 8 bases, and 7 bases lay outside the gene matches. Germline loops: CDR1 SEHNR, CDR2 FQNEAQ (reference sequence). The CDR3 length is 13 residues. The CDR3 sequence is CASLPSGGYEQYF. DNA for the CDR3: TGTGCCAGCCTACCTTCGGGGGGCTACGAGCAGTACTTC. Looking up the rest from reference TRBV7-9 and TRBJ2-7 gives the full variable domain: DTGVSQNPRHKITKRGQNVTFRCDPISEHNRLYWYRQTLGQGPEFLTYFQNEAQLEKSRLLSDRFSAERPKGSFSTLEIQRTEQGDSAMYLCASLPSGGYEQYFGPGTRLTVT.

The V gene is TRBV18, the J gene TRBJ1-2, with 10 bases aligning to TRBD1. This CDR3 is 15 amino acids long. J lost 5 bases, V lost 0 bases, and 3 bases had no gene match. CDR1 and CDR2 (germline): KGHSH, LQKENI. The CDR3, as DNA: TGTGCCAGCTCACCACCGGGACAGGGGTTTTATGGCTACACCTTC. Amino acid sequence: CASSPPGQGFYGYTF.

The chain links TRBV7-3 to TRBJ2-2; TRBD2 agrees at 10 bases. V trimming: 9 bases; J trimming: 7 bases; junction bases outside the gene matches: 8. Germline V gene data show CDR1 as SGHTA and CDR2 as FQGTGA. This CDR3 is 14 amino acids long. In DNA form, the CDR3 reads TGTGCCAGTGGTAGCGGGAGGCTCGGCGGGGAGCTGTTTTTT. It is translated as CASGSGRLGGELFF.

The V and J genes are TRBV9 and TRBJ2-1, with TRBD2 as a possible D gene (6 bases). CDR1 and CDR2 (germline): SGDLS, YYNGEE. The CDR3 has 15 residues. V was cut by 0 bases and J by 7 bases, with 14 bases left in between. In DNA, the CDR3 is TGTGCCAGCAGCGTAGATAGCGCGGGGCGGAATGAGCAGTTCTTC. Its protein product is CASSVDSAGRNEQFF.